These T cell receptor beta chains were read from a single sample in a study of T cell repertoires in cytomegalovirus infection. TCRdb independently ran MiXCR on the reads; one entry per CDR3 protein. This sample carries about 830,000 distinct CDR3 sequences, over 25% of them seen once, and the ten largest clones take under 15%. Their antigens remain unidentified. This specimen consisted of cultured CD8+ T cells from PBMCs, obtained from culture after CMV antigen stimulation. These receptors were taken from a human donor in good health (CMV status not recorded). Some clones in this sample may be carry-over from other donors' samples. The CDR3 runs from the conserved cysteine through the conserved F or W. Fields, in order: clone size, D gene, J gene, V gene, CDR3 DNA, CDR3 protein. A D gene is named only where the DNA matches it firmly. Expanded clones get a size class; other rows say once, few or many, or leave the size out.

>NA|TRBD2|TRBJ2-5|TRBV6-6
TGTGCCAGCAGTTACAGGGTAGCGGGGCCCCAAGAGACCCAGTACTTC
CASSYRVAGPQETQYF
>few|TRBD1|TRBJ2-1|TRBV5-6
TGTGCCAGCAGCCCGGGACAGGGGGCCGTTGAGCAGTTCTTC
CASSPGQGAVEQFF
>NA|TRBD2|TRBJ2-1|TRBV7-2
TGTGCCAGCAGCCGTTGGACTAGCGGGGACGAGCAGTTCTTC
CASSRWTSGDEQFF
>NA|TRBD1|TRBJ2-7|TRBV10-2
TGCGCCAGCAGCTCTGGGACAGGGCCATCCGAGCAGTACTTC
CASSSGTGPSEQYF
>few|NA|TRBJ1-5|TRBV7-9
TGTGCCAGCAGCACCTCGACAGTAAATCAGCCCCAGCATTTT
CASSTSTVNQPQHF
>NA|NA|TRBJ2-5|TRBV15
TGTGCCACCAGCAGAGCCCGGGGGGCGGAGACCCAGTACTTC
CATSRARGAETQYF
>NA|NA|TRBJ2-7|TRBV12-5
TGTGCTAGTGGTTTAACAGCCCAAGCCCCCGAAAAGTACTTC
CASGLTAQAPEKYF
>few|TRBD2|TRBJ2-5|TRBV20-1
TGCAGTGCTAGTAGGCTAGCGGAAGAGACCCAGTACTTC
CSASRLAEETQYF
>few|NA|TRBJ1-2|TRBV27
TGTGCCAGCAGTTTAAAGGGGTTAGCTTATGGCTACACCTTC
CASSLKGLAYGYTF
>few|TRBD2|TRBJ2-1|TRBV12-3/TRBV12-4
TGTGCCAGCACCATAGCGGGGGGGCCCGATGAGCAGTTCTTC
CASTIAGGPDEQFF
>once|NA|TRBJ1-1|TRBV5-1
TGCGCCAGCTCCTTCCTTGGGGGGGGCACTGAAGCTTTCTTT
CASSFLGGGTEAFF
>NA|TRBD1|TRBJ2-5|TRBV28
TGTACCAGCAGTCCCCAGGGACAGGGGGAAGAGACCCAGTACTTC
CTSSPQGQGEETQYF
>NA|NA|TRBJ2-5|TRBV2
TGTGCCAGCAGTGGCGAAGACCAAGAGACCCAGTACTTC
CASSGEDQETQYF
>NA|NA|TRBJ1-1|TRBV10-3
TGTGCCATCAGTGAGTCGGGCAGGAAAGAAGCTTTCTTT
CAISESGRKEAFF
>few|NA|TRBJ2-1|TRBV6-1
TGTGCCAGCAGCACGACAGGCCCCACCAGTGAGCAGTTCTTC
CASSTTGPTSEQFF
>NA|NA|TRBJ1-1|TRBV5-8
TGTGCCAGCAGCTTGTTTTTCGACAGTTTGAACACTGAAGCTTTCTTT
CASSLFFDSLNTEAFF
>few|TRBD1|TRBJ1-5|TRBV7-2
TGTGCCAGCAGCTTAAAGACAGGGCGACTTGATCAGCCCCAGCATTTT
CASSLKTGRLDQPQHF
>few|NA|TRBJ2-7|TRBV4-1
TGCGCCAGCAGCCAAGAGGACACTCCCTACGAGCAGTACTTC
CASSQEDTPYEQYF
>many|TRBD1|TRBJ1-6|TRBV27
TGTGCCAGCAGCCCCGTGGGACAGGTCCTGAATTCACCCCTCCACTTT
CASSPVGQVLNSPLHF
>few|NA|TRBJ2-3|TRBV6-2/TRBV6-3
TGTGCCAGCAGTTATGCGCTAGCTCCATCCCCAGATACGCAGTATTTT
CASSYALAPSPDTQYF
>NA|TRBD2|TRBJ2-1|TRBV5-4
TGTGCCAGCAGCCGGCCGGGGAACGGGGGGGGATACAATGAGCAGTTCTTC
CASSRPGNGGGYNEQFF
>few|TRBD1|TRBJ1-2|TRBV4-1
TGCGCCAGCTATAACCTGGGGGAGGGGGCGGAACGGGGGATCGGCTACACCTTC
CASYNLGEGAERGIGYTF
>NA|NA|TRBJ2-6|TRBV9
TGTGCCAGCAGCGAGCCGACAGGAGTACGGCCTGGGGCCAACGTCCTGACTTTC
CASSEPTGVRPGANVLTF
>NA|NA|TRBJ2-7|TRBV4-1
TGCGCCAGCAGCCAAGATCCAGGACCATACGAGCAGTACTTC
CASSQDPGPYEQYF
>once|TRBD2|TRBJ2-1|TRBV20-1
TGCAGTGCTAGAGATCGTGGGGGGGGTTCCTACAATGAGCAGTTCTTC
CSARDRGGGSYNEQFF
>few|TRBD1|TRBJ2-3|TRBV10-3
TGTGCCATCAGTGAACCGGGACAGGGGGCAACAGATACGCAGTATTTT
CAISEPGQGATDTQYF
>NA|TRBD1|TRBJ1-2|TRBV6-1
TGTGCCAGCACCGCCGACAGGGACGATGGCTACACCTTC
CASTADRDDGYTF
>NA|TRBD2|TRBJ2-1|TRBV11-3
TGTGCCAGCAGCTTTCGGACTAGCGGGTCTTTAAATGAGCAGTTCTTC
CASSFRTSGSLNEQFF
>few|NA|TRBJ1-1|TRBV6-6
TGTGCCAGCAGTTACGCGTCGAACACTGAAGCTTTCTTT
CASSYASNTEAFF
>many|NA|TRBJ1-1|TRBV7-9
TGTGCCAGCAGCTTAGGCGGGGTCACTGAAGCTTTCTTT
CASSLGGVTEAFF
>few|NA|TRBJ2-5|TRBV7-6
TGTGCCAGCATCCCCCTCGTGACTAGACAAGAGACCCAGTACTTC
CASIPLVTRQETQYF
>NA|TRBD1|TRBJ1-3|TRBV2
TGTGCCAGTTCGGACAGGGGCTCTCACTCTGGAAACACCATATATTTT
CASSDRGSHSGNTIYF
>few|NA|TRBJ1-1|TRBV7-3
TGTGCCAGCAGCCTAACCACAGGACAGAGGACTGAAGCTTTCTTT
CASSLTTGQRTEAFF
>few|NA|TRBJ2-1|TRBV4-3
TGCGCCAGCAGCGTCTCGCGTGGACGTAGCCTCTACAATGAGCAGTTCTTC
CASSVSRGRSLYNEQFF
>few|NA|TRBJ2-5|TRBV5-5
TGTGCCAGCAGCTTGGAGACTATGAGAGAGACCCAGTACTTC
CASSLETMRETQYF
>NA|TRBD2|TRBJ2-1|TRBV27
TGTGCCAGCAGTGAGGGACTAGCGGGGGATTACAATGAGCAGTTCTTC
CASSEGLAGDYNEQFF
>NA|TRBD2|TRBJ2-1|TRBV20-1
TGCAGTGCTAGAGTAGGTAGCGGGAGCTCCTACAATGAGCAGTTCTTC
CSARVGSGSSYNEQFF
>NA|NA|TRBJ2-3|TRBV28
TGTGCCAGCAGTTTATATTGGGAATCAGATACGCAGTATTTT
CASSLYWESDTQYF
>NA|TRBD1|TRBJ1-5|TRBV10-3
TGTGCCATCAGTGACCAGGGACAGAAGACCAATCAGCCCCAGCATTTT
CAISDQGQKTNQPQHF
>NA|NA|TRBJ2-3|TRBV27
TGTGCCAGCAGTTTATCGGGGGGGACACCCCTTTGGAGAGATACGCAGTATTTT
CASSLSGGTPLWRDTQYF
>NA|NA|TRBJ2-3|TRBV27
TGTGCCAGCAGTTCTAAGGATACAGGGTTTTCTAGCACAGATACGCAGTATTTT
CASSSKDTGFSSTDTQYF
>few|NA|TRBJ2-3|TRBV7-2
TGTGCCAGCAGCTTATTTTCCGGGGGTACGCAGTATTTT
CASSLFSGGTQYF
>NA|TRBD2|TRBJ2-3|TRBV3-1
TGTGCCAGCAGCACCCGGACTAGCGGGGGGGCGAGGAGCACAGATACGCAGTATTTT
CASSTRTSGGARSTDTQYF
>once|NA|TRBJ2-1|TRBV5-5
TGTGCCAGCAGCTTCGATAGGGCCGTTCGGCATGAGCAGTTCTTC
CASSFDRAVRHEQFF
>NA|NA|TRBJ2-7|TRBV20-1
TGCAGTGCTAGAGATGAAGGAATGTTAACCTACGAGCAGTACTTC
CSARDEGMLTYEQYF
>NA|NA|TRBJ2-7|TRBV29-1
TGCAGCGTTGACCGTCGGCAGGGGCGCACCTACGAGCAGTACTTC
CSVDRRQGRTYEQYF
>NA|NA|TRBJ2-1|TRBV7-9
TGTGCCAGCAGCTTAGGGCCAGAGAATGAGCAGTTCTTC
CASSLGPENEQFF
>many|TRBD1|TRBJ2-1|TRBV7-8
TGTGCCAGCAGCTTACTCTGGACAGGGACGGGCGACAATGAGCAGTTCTTC
CASSLLWTGTGDNEQFF
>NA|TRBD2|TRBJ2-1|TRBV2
TGTGCCAGCAGGGGGACTAGGAACGAGCAGTTCTTC
CASRGTRNEQFF
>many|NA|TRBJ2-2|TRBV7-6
TGTGCCAGCAGCCCACAAGGGGTGAACACCGGGGAGCTGTTTTTT
CASSPQGVNTGELFF
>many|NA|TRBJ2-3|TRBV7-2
TGTGCCAGCAGCTTAGAGATCGTCGGGGGAAGGGAAGATACGCAGTATTTT
CASSLEIVGGREDTQYF
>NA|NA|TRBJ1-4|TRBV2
TGTGCCAGCAGTGAACCGGAGTGGGGAACTAATGAAAAACTGTTTTTT
CASSEPEWGTNEKLFF
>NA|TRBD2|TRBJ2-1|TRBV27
TGTGCCAGCAGTCCTGGCGGGGGGGCCTATGAGCAGTTCTTC
CASSPGGGAYEQFF
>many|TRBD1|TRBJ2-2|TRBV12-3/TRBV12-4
TGTGCCAGCAGTCCGGACAGGGGAAGAACCGGGGAGCTGTTTTTT
CASSPDRGRTGELFF
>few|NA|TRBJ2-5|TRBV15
TGTGCCACCAGCCCCCTCACAGTTGATAGGGAGACCCAGTACTTC
CATSPLTVDRETQYF